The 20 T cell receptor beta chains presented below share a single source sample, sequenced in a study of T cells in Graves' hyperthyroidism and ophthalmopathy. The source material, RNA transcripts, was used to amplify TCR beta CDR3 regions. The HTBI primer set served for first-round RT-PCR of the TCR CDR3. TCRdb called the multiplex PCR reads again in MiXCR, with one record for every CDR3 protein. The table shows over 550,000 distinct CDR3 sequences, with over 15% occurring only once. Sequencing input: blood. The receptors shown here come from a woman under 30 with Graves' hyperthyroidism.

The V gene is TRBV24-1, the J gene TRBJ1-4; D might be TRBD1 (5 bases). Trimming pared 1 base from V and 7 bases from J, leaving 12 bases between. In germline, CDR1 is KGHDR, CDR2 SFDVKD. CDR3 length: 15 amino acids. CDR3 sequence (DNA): TGTGCCACCAGTGATTTTTACGAGGGGAGTGAAAAACTGTTTTTT. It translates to CATSDFYEGSEKLFF.

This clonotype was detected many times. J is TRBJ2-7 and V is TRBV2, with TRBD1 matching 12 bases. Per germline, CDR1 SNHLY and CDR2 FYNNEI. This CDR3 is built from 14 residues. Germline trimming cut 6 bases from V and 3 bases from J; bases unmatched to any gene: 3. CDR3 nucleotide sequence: TGTGCCAGCAGCTGGGACAGGGGGCTCTACGAGCAGTACTTC. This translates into CASSWDRGLYEQYF.

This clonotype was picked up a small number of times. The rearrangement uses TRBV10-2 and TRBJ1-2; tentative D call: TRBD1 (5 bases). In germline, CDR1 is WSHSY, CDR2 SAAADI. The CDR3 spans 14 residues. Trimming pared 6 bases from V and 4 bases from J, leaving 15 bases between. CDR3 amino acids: CASRAGRFGYGYTF. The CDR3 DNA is TGCGCCAGCAGGGCAGGGAGATTCGGCTATGGCTACACCTTC.

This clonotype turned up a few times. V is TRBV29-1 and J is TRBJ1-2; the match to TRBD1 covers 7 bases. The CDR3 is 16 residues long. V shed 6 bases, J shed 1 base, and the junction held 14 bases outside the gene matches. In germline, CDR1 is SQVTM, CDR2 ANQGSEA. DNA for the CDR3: TGCAGCGTAGGCACCGGGACAGAAGGATTTAACTATGGCTACACCTTC. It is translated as CSVGTGTEGFNYGYTF.

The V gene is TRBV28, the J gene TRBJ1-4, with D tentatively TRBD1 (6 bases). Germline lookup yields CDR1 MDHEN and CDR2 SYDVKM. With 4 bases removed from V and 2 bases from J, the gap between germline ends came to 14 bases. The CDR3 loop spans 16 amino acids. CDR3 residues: CASSSSVQGTNEKLFF. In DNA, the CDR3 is TGTGCCAGCAGTTCGAGTGTACAGGGTACTAATGAAAAACTGTTTTTT.

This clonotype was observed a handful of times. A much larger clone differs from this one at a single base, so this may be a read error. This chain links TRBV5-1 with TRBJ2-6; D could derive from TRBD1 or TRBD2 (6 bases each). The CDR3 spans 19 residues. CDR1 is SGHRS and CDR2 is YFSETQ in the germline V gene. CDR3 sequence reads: CANSTSIGGGGAGANVLTF. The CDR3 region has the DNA TGCGCCAACAGCACTTCGATTGGAGGGGGTGGCGCTGGGGCCAACGTCCTGACTTTC.

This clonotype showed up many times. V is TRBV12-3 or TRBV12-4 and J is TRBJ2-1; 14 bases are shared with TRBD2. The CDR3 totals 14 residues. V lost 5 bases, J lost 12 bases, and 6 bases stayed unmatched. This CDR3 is CASSPGLAGVGQFF. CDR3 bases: TGTGCCAGCAGTCCGGGACTAGCGGGAGTCGGGCAGTTCTTC.

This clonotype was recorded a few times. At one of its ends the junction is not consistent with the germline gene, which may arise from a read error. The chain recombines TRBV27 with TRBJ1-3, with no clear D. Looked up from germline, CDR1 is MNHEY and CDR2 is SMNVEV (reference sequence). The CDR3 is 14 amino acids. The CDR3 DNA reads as TGTGCCAGCAGTTCGTGGTCGGGTGGAAACACCACATATTTT. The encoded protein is CASSSWSGGNTTYF.

The CDR3 loop reads CASSPRTTYYEQYF. CDR3 in DNA: TGTGCCAGCAGCCCGCGGACTACATACTACGAGCAGTACTTC. The V call is TRBV7-8, the J call TRBJ2-7; the D gene is possibly TRBD2 (6 bases). The CDR3 totals 14 residues. Germline V CDR1 and CDR2: SGHVS, FQNEAQ. The germline V and J ends were trimmed by 5 bases and 3 bases, with 14 bases remaining between them.

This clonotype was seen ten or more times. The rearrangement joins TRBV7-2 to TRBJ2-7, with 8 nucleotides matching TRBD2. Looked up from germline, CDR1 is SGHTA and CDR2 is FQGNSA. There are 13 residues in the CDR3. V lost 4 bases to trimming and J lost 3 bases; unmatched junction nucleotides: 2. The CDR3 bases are TGTGCCAGCAGCTCGGCGGGAGGCTACGAGCAGTACTTC. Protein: CASSSAGGYEQYF.

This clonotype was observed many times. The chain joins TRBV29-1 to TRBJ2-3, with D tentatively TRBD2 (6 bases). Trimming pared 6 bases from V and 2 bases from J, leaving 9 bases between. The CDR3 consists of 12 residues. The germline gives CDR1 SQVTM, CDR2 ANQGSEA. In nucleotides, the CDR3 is TGCAGCGTGGAGGGGACCACAGATACGCAGTATTTT. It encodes CSVEGTTDTQYF.

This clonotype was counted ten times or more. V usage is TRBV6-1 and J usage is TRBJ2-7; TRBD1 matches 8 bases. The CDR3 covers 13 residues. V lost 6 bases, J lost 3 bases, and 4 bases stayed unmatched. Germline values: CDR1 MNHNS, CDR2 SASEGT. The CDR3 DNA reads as TGTGCCAGCAGACGGGACAGGAACTACGAGCAGTACTTC. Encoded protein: CASRRDRNYEQYF.

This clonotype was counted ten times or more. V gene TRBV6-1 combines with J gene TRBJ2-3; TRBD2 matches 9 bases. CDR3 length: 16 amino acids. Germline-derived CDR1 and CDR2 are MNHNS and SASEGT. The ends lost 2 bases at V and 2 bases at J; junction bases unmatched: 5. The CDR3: CASSELTSGLTDTQYF. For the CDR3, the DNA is TGTGCCAGCAGTGAATTGACTAGCGGACTCACAGATACGCAGTATTTT.

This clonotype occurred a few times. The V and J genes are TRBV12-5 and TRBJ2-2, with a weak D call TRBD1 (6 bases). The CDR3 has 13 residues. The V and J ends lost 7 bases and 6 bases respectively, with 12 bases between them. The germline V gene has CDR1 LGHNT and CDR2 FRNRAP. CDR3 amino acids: CASAQGSAGELFF. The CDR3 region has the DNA TGTGCTAGTGCCCAGGGGAGCGCCGGGGAGCTGTTTTTT. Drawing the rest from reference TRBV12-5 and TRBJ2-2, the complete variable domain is DARVTQTPRHKVTEMGQEVTMRCQPILGHNTVFWYRQTMMQGLELLAYFRNRAPLDDSGMPKDRFSAEMPDATLATLKIQPSEPRDSAVYFCASAQGSAGELFFGEGSRLTVL.

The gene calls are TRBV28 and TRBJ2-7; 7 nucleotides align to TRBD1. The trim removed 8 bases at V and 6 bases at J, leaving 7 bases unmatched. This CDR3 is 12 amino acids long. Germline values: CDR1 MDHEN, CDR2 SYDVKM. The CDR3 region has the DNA TGTGCCAGCGGTCCAGGGGACAGCGAGCAGTACTTC. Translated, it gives CASGPGDSEQYF.

The DNA of the CDR3 is TGTGCCAGTAGTTCCCAGGTTGCGGGGGTGAACACTGAAGCTTTCTTT. Translation gives CASSSQVAGVNTEAFF. The rearrangement joins TRBV19 to TRBJ1-1; a possible D gene is TRBD1 (5 bases). This CDR3 spans 16 amino acids. Germline lookup yields CDR1 LNHDA and CDR2 SQIVND (reference sequence). Deletions cut 5 bases from V and 0 bases from J, with 16 bases between.

The CDR3 nucleotides read TGTGCCAGCTCACCACTGCGGGGGCCACTCTCTGGAAACACCATATATTTT. Encoded protein: CASSPLRGPLSGNTIYF. This chain connects TRBV18 to TRBJ1-3; tentatively, D is TRBD1 (6 bases). CDR1 and CDR2 from the germline V gene are KGHSH and LQKENI. The CDR3 length is 17 residues. The ends were cut back, 1 base at V and 0 bases at J, with 13 bases in the middle.

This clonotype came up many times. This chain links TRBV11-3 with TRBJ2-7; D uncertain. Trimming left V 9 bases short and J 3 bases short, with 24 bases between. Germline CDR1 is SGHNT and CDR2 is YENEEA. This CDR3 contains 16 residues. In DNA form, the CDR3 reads TGTGCCAGTACTAAGGACGGTGTGTACCTTCACTACGAGCAGTACTTC. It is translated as CASTKDGVYLHYEQYF.

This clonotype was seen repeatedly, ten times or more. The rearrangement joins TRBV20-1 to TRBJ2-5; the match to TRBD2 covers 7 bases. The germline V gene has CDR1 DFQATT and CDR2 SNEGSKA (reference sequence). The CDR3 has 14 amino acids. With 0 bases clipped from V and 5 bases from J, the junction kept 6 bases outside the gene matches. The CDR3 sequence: CSARDDGRRETQYF. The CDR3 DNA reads TGCAGTGCTAGAGATGACGGGAGGAGGGAGACCCAGTACTTC.

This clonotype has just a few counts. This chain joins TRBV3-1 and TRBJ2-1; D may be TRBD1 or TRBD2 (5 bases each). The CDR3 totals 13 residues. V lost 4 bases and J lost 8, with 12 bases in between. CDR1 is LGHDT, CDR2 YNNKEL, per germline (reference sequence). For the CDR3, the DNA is TGTGCCAGCAGCCCCCGGGACGGAGATGAGCAGTTCTTC. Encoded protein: CASSPRDGDEQFF.